This T cell receptor (beta chain) derives from a study of human thymus T cells. This clone was picked up a small number of times. The same CDR3 can be traced to other DNA sequences in this sample. The table came from immunoSEQ multiplex PCR; TCRdb's copy has only in-frame clones and leaves some out. The sample shows about 60,000 clones, around 94% of them seen only once. The V and J ends lost 4 bases and 7 bases, in that order; junction bases with no gene match: 1. Germline assignment: CDR1 WNHNN and CDR2 SYGVQD (reference sequence). The CDR3 length is 12 residues. What was sequenced was blood. This clonotype originated in a boy younger than two with a congenital heart defect but otherwise immunologically healthy. The chain recombines TRBV10-1 with TRBJ1-5, with 7 bases matching TRBD1. CDR3 sequence reads: CASSGGGQPQHF. DNA of the CDR3: TGCGCCAGCAGTGGAGGGGGCCAGCCCCAGCATTTT.